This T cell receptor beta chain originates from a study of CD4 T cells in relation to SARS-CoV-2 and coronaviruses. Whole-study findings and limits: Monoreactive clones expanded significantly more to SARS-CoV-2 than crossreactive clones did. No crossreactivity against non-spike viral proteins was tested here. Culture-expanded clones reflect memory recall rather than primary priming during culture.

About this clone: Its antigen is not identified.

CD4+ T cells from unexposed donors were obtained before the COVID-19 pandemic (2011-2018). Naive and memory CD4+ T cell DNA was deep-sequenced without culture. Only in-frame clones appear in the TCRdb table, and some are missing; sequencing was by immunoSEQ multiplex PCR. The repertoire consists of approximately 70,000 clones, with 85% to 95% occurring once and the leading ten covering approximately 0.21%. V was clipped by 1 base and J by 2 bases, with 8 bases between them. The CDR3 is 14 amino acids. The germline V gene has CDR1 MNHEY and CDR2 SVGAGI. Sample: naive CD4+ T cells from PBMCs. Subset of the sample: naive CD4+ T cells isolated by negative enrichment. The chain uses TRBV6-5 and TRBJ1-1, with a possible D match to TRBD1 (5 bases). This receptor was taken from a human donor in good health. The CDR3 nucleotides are TGTGCCAGCAGTTACTGGCAGGGCAACACTGAAGCTTTCTTT. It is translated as CASSYWQGNTEAFF.